This T cell receptor (beta chain) was retrieved from a study of CD8+ T cells in alopecia areata. On the study more broadly: The graft donors were roughly 6-13-month-old C3H/HeJ mice with spontaneous alopecia, and their skin went to 7-10-week-old female C3H/HeJ mice.

The authors extracted RNA and reverse transcribed it into cDNA as the sequencing template. Assay used: immunoSEQ multiplex PCR; TCRdb lists only in-frame clones, some missing. Altogether some 110,000 clones were found in the sample, and no singletons occur. Notes on this clone: Its antigen remains unidentified. Gene names are mouse gene names.

General study points: Clarity of TCR sharing across patients fell short of that in mice, possibly HLA-related.

The sample comprised lesional skin. The TCR originated in a C3H/HeJ mouse with alopecia areata. The mouse line has the MHC haplotype H2-k.

CDR3 protein: CASTLWDSYEQYF. CDR3 DNA (partial): TGTGCCAGCACCCTCTGGGACTCCTAT. The rearrangement uses TRBV19 and TRBJ2-7, with D perhaps TRBD2 (5 bases). The read is 4 residues too short to cover the CDR3 end, so that end is filled in from the germline J gene. V was clipped by 6 bases and J by 0 bases, with 10 bases between them. The CDR3 is 13 residues long. The germline V gene has CDR1 FNHDT and CDR2 SITEND (reference sequence).